This TCR beta chain was found in a study of blood T cell repertoires in COVID-19. In the study overall: The cDNA or gDNA used as material had been derived from T cells, B-cell-depleted T cells, or PBMCs.

Seattle patient enrollment occurred during active infection, with longitudinal follow-up thereafter. In the authors' workflow: The authors estimated nucleated cell counts from reference gene primer amplification. Sequencing used immunoSEQ multiplex PCR; TCRdb keeps in-frame clones, though not all of them. Clone size and V and J calls were adopted from that table, with D and trimming inferred from the DNA. The table shows a few hundred thousand clones, with about 90% occurring only once. The receptor comes from a woman aged 45-65 years with COVID-19, enrolled during active disease. Sequencing was performed on peripheral blood.

Here the CDR3 DNA reads TGTGCCAGCAGCGTAGCTGGGACAGCTGAAAAACTGTTTTTT. Its protein product is CASSVAGTAEKLFF. This chain joins TRBV9 and TRBJ1-4, with 7 bases identical to TRBD1. The ends lost 0 bases at V and 7 bases at J; junction bases unmatched: 3. CDR1 SGDLS and CDR2 YYNGEE come from the germline V gene. The length of the CDR3 is 14 residues.